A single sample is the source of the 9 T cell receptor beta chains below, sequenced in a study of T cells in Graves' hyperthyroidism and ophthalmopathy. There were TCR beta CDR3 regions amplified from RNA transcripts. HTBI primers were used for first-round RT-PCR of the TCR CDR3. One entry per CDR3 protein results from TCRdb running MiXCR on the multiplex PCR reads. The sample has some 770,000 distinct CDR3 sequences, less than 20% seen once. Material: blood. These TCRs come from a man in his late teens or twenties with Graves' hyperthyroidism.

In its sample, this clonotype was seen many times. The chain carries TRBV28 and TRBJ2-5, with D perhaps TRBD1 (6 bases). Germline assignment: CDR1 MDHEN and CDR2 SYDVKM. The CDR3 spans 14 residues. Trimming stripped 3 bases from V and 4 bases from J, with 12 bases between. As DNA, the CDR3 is TGTGCCAGCAGTTTGTTACAGGGAGTAGAGACCCAGTACTTC. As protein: CASSLLQGVETQYF.

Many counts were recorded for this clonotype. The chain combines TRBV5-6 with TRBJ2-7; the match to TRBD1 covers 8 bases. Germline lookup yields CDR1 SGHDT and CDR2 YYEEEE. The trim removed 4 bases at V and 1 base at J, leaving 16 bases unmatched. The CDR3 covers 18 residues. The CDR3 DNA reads TGTGCCAGCAGCCCAAACCACCTAGGGACAGGCACGTCCTACGAGCAGTACTTC. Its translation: CASSPNHLGTGTSYEQYF.

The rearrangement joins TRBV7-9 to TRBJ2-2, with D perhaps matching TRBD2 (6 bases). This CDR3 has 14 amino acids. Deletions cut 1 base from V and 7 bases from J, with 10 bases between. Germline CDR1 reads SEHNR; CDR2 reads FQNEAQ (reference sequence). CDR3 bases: TGTGCCAGCAGCTTAGACGGGAGCCACGGGGAGCTGTTTTTT. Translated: CASSLDGSHGELFF.

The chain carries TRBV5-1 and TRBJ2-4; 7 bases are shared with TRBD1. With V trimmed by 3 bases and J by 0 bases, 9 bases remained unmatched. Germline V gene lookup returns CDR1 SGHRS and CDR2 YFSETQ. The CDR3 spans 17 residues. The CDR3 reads CASSSGTAVLAKNIQYF. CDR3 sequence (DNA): TGCGCCAGCAGCTCCGGGACAGCAGTTCTAGCCAAAAACATTCAGTACTTC.

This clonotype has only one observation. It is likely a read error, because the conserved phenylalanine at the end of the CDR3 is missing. The DNA for the CDR3 is TGTGCCACCACTCGGGAGACCCAGTACCTC. This translates into CATTRETQYL. V is TRBV24-1 and J is TRBJ2-5; D remains unclear. CDR1 KGHDR and CDR2 SFDVKD come from the germline V gene. Deletions cut 8 bases from V and 5 bases from J, with 5 bases between. This CDR3 has 10 residues.

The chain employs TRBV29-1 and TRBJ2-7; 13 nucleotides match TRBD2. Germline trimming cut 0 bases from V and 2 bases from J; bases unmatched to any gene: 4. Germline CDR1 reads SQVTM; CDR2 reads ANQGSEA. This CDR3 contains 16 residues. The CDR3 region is CSVEDHGTSGTYEQYF. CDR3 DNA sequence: TGCAGCGTTGAAGATCATGGGACTAGCGGGACCTACGAGCAGTACTTC.

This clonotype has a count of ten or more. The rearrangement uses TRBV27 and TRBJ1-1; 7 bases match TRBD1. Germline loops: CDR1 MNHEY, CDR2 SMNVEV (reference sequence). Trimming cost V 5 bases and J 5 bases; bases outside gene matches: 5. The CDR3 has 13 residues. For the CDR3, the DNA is TGTGCCAGCAGTCGACAGGGTTGGACTGAAGCTTTCTTT. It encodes CASSRQGWTEAFF.

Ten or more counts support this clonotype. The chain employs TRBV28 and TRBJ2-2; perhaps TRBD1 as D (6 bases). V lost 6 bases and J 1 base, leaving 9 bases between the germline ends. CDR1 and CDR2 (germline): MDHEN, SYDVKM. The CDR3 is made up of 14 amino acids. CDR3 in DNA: TGTGCCAGCAGCGGACAGAGGAACACCGGGGAGCTGTTTTTT. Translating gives CASSGQRNTGELFF.

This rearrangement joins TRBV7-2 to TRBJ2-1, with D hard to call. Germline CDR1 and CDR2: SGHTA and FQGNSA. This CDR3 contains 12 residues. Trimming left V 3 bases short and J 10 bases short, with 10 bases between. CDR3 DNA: TGTGCCAGCAGCTTCCAAGGGCGGGAGCAGTTCTTC. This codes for CASSFQGREQFF.